A single sample is the source of the 25 T cell receptor beta chains below, sequenced in a study of cytomegalovirus exposure and HLA in healthy donors (TCRdb year 2017). Libraries were made using the immunoSEQ multiplex PCR assay. The multiplex PCR relied on a mix of 60 forward primers for TCR Vbeta segments and 13 reverse primers for TCR Jbeta segments. TCRdb provides this immuneACCESS table in a form limited to in-frame rearrangements. Some clones are lacking; in checked studies, under half of them reflect an unresolved V gene, and why the rest are absent is not known. This sample holds about 150,000 clones; roughly 80% were observed only once. The ten biggest clones cover roughly 6.3% of the sample. The sequencing input was PBMCs. These receptors were collected from a male donor in good health and CMV-seropositive.

In regard to this clone: The junction departs from germline at one end; a sequencing error may be responsible. The chain uses TRBV27 and TRBJ2-3; 9 bases fit TRBD1. CDR1 MNHEY and CDR2 SMNVEV come from the germline V gene (reference sequence). This CDR3 spans 15 amino acids. CDR3 coding DNA: TGTGCCAGCAGGGGGGGACAGGGACTCACAGGTACGCAGTATTTT. Translated, it gives CASRGGQGLTGTQYF.

J is TRBJ1-6 and V is TRBV18, with no clear D. The CDR3 sequence is 17 residues long. The V end was cut by 3 bases, the J end by 8 bases, with 20 bases between. Germline values: CDR1 KGHSH, CDR2 LQKENI. The CDR3 coding sequence is TGTGCCAGCTCACCGCCCGTTAGCGGTCCATTTTATTCACCCCTCCACTTT. Translated: CASSPPVSGPFYSPLHF.

The V and J genes are TRBV2 and TRBJ1-2; 8 bases fit TRBD1. CDR3 length equals 14 residues. The V gene's germline CDR1 is SNHLY and CDR2 FYNNEI. V was clipped by 2 bases and J by 4 bases; unmatched bases: 3. CDR3 bases: TGTGCCAGCAGTGAACAGGGGGCTTTCTATGGCTACACCTTC. It specifies CASSEQGAFYGYTF.

J is TRBJ1-1 and V is TRBV18; 7 nucleotides match TRBD1. The trim removed 0 bases at V and 2 bases at J, leaving 6 bases unmatched. CDR3 size: 16 residues. The germline V gene has CDR1 KGHSH and CDR2 LQKENI. The CDR3 sequence: CASSPPTGQPNTEAFF. The CDR3 DNA sequence: TGTGCCAGCTCACCACCAACGGGACAGCCCAACACTGAAGCTTTCTTT.

V gene TRBV5-4 combines with J gene TRBJ1-3; 9 bases fit TRBD1. CDR3 length: 15 amino acids. From germline, CDR1 is SGHNT and CDR2 YYREEE (reference sequence). The trim removed 4 bases at V and 4 bases at J, leaving 6 bases unmatched. The CDR3 loop is CASSIQGAGGNTIYF. CDR3 in DNA: TGTGCCAGCAGCATACAGGGGGCTGGAGGAAACACCATATATTTT.

This clone is a singleton in its sample. Other DNA sequences in this specimen translate into the identical CDR3. The chain joins TRBV7-9 to TRBJ1-4; 7 bases are a match to TRBD1. The CDR3 contains 16 residues. Per the germline V gene, CDR1 is SEHNR and CDR2 is FQNEAQ (reference sequence). J gave up 2 bases and V 0 bases, and 3 bases lay outside the gene matches. For the CDR3, the DNA is TGTGCCAGCAGCTTAGCGGCAGGGGGGACTAATGAAAAACTGTTTTTT. It codes for CASSLAAGGTNEKLFF.

This clone was detected only a few times. Here the CDR3 reads CASNRDWASDEQFF. CDR3 nucleotide sequence: TGTGCCAGCAACCGGGACTGGGCCTCCGATGAGCAGTTCTTC. The rearrangement joins TRBV6-5 to TRBJ2-1; TRBD2 is a possible D gene (6 bases). This CDR3 comprises 14 residues. CDR1 and CDR2 (germline): MNHEY, SVGAGI. V lost 7 bases and J lost 8, with 18 bases in between.

CDR3 amino acids: CASSYSTIQGGYTF. CDR3 DNA sequence: TGTGCCAGCAGTTACTCGACGATACAGGGGGGCTACACCTTC. The chain employs TRBV6-5 and TRBJ1-2; 7 bases match TRBD1. Germline CDR1 is MNHEY and CDR2 is SVGAGI. This CDR3 is 14 amino acids long. The J segment lost 8 bases and the V segment lost 0 bases, leaving 6 bases of the junction unmatched.

The gene calls are TRBV27 and TRBJ2-3; the D is unclear. The CDR3 is 13 amino acids. Germline loops: CDR1 MNHEY, CDR2 SMNVEV (reference sequence). V gave up 3 bases and J gave up 6 bases, with 10 bases separating them. The CDR3 coding sequence is TGTGCCAGCAGTTTGCTACCATCGGATACGCAGTATTTT. Its translation: CASSLLPSDTQYF.

The rearrangement uses TRBV2 and TRBJ2-7; 8 bases map to TRBD2. Germline CDR1 SNHLY, CDR2 FYNNEI. The trim removed 10 bases at V and 3 bases at J, leaving 5 bases unmatched. CDR3 length equals 12 residues. Here the CDR3 DNA reads TGTGCCACCCTGACTAGCGACTACGAGCAGTACTTC. It encodes CATLTSDYEQYF.

The rearrangement joins TRBV11-2 to TRBJ2-7; D is possibly TRBD2 (5 bases). Trimming left V 1 base short and J 3 bases short, with 13 bases between. The CDR3 length is 15 residues. Germline assignment: CDR1 SGHAT and CDR2 FQNNGV. The CDR3 reads CASSLGGSTHYEQYF. The CDR3 nucleotides read TGTGCCAGCAGCTTAGGCGGGTCCACCCACTACGAGCAGTACTTC.

The genes are TRBV10-3 and TRBJ1-5; TRBD1 might be the D (5 bases). The CDR3 runs 15 residues. V was clipped by 2 bases and J by 10 bases, with 18 bases between them. In germline, CDR1 is ENHRY, CDR2 SYGVKD. The CDR3 here is CAISETDSVEIPQHF. The CDR3 DNA is TGTGCCATCAGTGAGACCGACAGCGTTGAAATACCCCAGCATTTT.

CDR3 nucleotide sequence: TGTGCCGCTCTTAAAGGGAGGGACAGGGGGCACTACAATGAGCAGTTCTTC. This codes for CAALKGRDRGHYNEQFF. The chain couples TRBV7-9 to TRBJ2-1; TRBD1 aligns across 12 bases. Germline CDR1 and CDR2: SEHNR and FQNEAQ (reference sequence). The ends lost 11 bases at V and 3 bases at J; junction bases unmatched: 14. The CDR3 extends over 17 amino acids. The full variable domain, in which reference TRBV7-9 and TRBJ2-1 provide the parts outside the CDR3, is DTGVSQNPRHKITKRGQNVTFRCDPISEHNRLYWYRQTLGQGPEFLTYFQNEAQLEKSRLLSDRFSAERPKGSFSTLEIQRTEQGDSAMYLCAALKGRDRGHYNEQFFGPGTRLTVL.

This clone was counted a single time. V and J are TRBV11-2 and TRBJ2-5; tentative D call: TRBD2 (6 bases). V lost 3 bases and J lost 5, with 10 bases in between. The V gene's germline CDR1 is SGHAT and CDR2 FQNNGV. This CDR3 has 13 residues. CDR3 DNA sequence: TGTGCCAGCAGCTTCTCGACTAGGGAGACCCAGTACTTC. Translating it yields CASSFSTRETQYF.

This rearrangement joins TRBV6-6 to TRBJ2-2; 7 nucleotides match TRBD1. The V segment lost 6 bases and the J segment 2 bases; nucleotides outside the gene matches: 6. Germline CDR1 MNHNY, CDR2 SVGAGI (reference sequence). The CDR3 covers 15 residues. The CDR3 nucleotides read TGTGCCAGCAGACTCACAGGGGCCAACACCGGGGAGCTGTTTTTT. Protein sequence: CASRLTGANTGELFF.

A word on this clone: A junction end diverges from the germline sequence, so it may reflect a read error. This sample also contains other DNA sequences that code for the same CDR3. The J gene is TRBJ2-5, the V gene TRBV27; tentatively, D is TRBD1 (5 bases). Germline CDR1 MNHEY, CDR2 SMNVEV (reference sequence). The CDR3 has 14 amino acids. CDR3 sequence: CASSLGAGQETQYF. The CDR3, as DNA: TGTGCCAGTAGTTTAGGGGCCGGGCAAGAGACCCAGTACTTC.

This clone was counted between two and nine times. The CDR3 sequence: CASSARDRGVYEQYF. CDR3 in DNA: TGTGCCAGCAGCGCCCGGGACAGGGGAGTTTACGAGCAGTACTTC. The gene calls are TRBV5-4 and TRBJ2-7; 10 nucleotides line up with TRBD1. CDR1 is SGHNT, CDR2 YYREEE, per germline (reference sequence). V was clipped by 4 bases and J by 4 bases; unmatched bases: 8. The CDR3 has 15 residues.

This clone occurred a few times. The gene calls are TRBV13 and TRBJ2-7, with a weak D call TRBD2 (7 bases). Trimming pared 3 bases from V and 6 bases from J, leaving 12 bases between. The CDR3 is 13 amino acids. Germline CDR1 reads PRHDT; CDR2 reads FYEKMQ (reference sequence). Written as DNA, the CDR3 is TGTGCCAGCAGCTTTAGGGGGGGGTCCGAGCAGTACTTC. Its translation is CASSFRGGSEQYF.

The chain employs TRBV6-5 and TRBJ1-6, with TRBD1 matching over 8 bases. J lost 5 bases, V lost 6 bases, and 6 bases had no gene match. Germline loops: CDR1 MNHEY, CDR2 SVGAGI. This CDR3 comprises 15 residues. CDR3 region: CASSPGQVNNSPLHF. CDR3 bases: TGTGCCAGCAGCCCGGGACAGGTGAATAATTCACCCCTCCACTTT.

This clone was picked up a small number of times. The rearrangement joins TRBV2 to TRBJ2-7; D might be TRBD2 (6 bases). Trimming removed 8 bases from V and 2 bases from J, with 16 bases in between. Germline loops: CDR1 SNHLY, CDR2 FYNNEI. This CDR3 has 14 residues. CDR3 DNA sequence: TGTGCCAGCGCCGGGACTGGGCTCGCCTACGAGCAGTACTTC. Protein sequence: CASAGTGLAYEQYF.

The chain combines TRBV18 with TRBJ2-7, with 7 bases aligning to TRBD2. CDR1 is KGHSH, CDR2 LQKENI, per germline. CDR3 size: 14 residues. After removal of 3 bases from V and 2 bases from J, the junction contained 4 bases not matched to a gene. The chain's CDR3 is CASSPHREAYEQYF. The CDR3 nucleotides read TGTGCCAGCTCACCGCACCGGGAGGCCTACGAGCAGTACTTC.

A few counts support this clone. The gene calls are TRBV30 and TRBJ2-5; the match to TRBD1 covers 8 bases. CDR1 and CDR2 (germline): GTSNPN, SVGIG (reference sequence). CDR3 size: 13 residues. V dropped 0 bases and J dropped 5; count of bases not matched to a gene: 2. Here the CDR3 DNA reads TGTGCCTGGAGTGTAAGACAGGGGGAGACCCAGTACTTC. Translated: CAWSVRQGETQYF. The full variable domain, in which reference TRBV30 and TRBJ2-5 provide the parts outside the CDR3, is SQTIHQWPATLVQPVGSPLSLECTVEGTSNPNLYWYRQAAGRGLQLLFYSVGIGQISSEVPQNLSASRPQDRQFILSSKKLLLSDSGFYLCAWSVRQGETQYFGPGTRLLVL.

The chain links TRBV29-1 to TRBJ2-7, with a weak D call TRBD2 (5 bases). Trimming cost V 6 bases and J 3 bases, with 12 bases left between them. CDR3 length: 12 residues. The germline V gene encodes CDR1 SQVTM and CDR2 ANQGSEA. CDR3 DNA sequence: TGCAGCGTCGCGCCGGGAAACTACGAGCAGTACTTC. The encoded protein is CSVAPGNYEQYF.

This clone was observed a single time. J is TRBJ2-1 and V is TRBV28; the match to TRBD2 covers 10 bases. The germline CDR1 and CDR2 sequences are MDHEN and SYDVKM. This CDR3 contains 17 residues. After removal of 5 bases from V and 3 bases from J, the junction contained 10 bases not matched to a gene. The CDR3 region has the DNA TGTGCCAGCAGTCCACCAGATGGGACTAGCGTCTACAATGAGCAGTTCTTC. Protein: CASSPPDGTSVYNEQFF. The full variable domain, with the rest looked up from reference TRBV28 and TRBJ2-1, is DVKVTQSSRYLVKRTGEKVFLECVQDMDHENMFWYRQDPGLGLRLIYFSYDVKMKEKGDIPEGYSVSREKKERFSLILESASTNQTSMYLCASSPPDGTSVYNEQFFGPGTRLTVL.

This clone was seen a single time. J is TRBJ2-5 and V is TRBV7-6; TRBD1 aligns across 11 bases. The J call is in doubt because the DNA end fits TRBJ2-7 better. The CDR3 length is 14 residues. From germline, CDR1 is SGHVS and CDR2 FNYEAQ. CDR3 nucleotide sequence: TGTGCCAGCAGCTTCGGGACAGGGGGGCGCGAGCAGTACTTC. This translates into CASSFGTGGREQYF.